The 10 T cell receptor beta chains given below trace back to one sample, sequenced in a study of blood T cells in healthy people across ages. Next came a second PCR, run for roughly 6 to 11 cycles, which used a sample-barcoded 5' primer along with a J-beta primer mix. In TCRdb, the 5' RACE reads were re-called with MiXCR into one record per CDR3 protein. This table has 700,000 to 850,000 distinct CDR3 sequences, 35% to 40% appearing once. What was sequenced was blood. These receptors all come from a man aged 18 to 35 in good health.

The CDR3 nucleotides are TGCGCCAGCAGCCTCCGGGACAGAGTTGAAGCTTTCTTT. Its protein is CASSLRDRVEAFF. The gene calls are TRBV5-1 and TRBJ1-1; 7 bases match TRBD1. J was trimmed by 7 bases and V by 4 bases; bases with no gene match: 7. The CDR3 runs 13 residues. Germline values: CDR1 SGHRS, CDR2 YFSETQ. Together with reference TRBV5-1 and TRBJ1-1, the CDR3 gives the full variable domain: KAGVTQTPRYLIKTRGQQVTLSCSPISGHRSVSWYQQTPGQGLQFLFEYFSETQRNKGNFPGRFSGRQFSNSRSEMNVSTLELGDSALYLCASSLRDRVEAFFGQGTRLTVV.

The genes are TRBV11-3 and TRBJ2-1; 7 nucleotides agree with TRBD1. The CDR3 has 15 residues. Germline CDR1 is SGHNT and CDR2 is YENEEA. Germline trimming cut 5 bases from V and 4 bases from J; bases unmatched to any gene: 8. CDR3 DNA: TGTGCCAGCAGCACCGGGACAGTGGTTTACAATGAGCAGTTCTTC. It yields the protein CASSTGTVVYNEQFF.

The chain recombines TRBV6-2 or TRBV6-3 with TRBJ1-5; possibly TRBD1 for D (6 bases). The germline V gene has CDR1 MNHEY and CDR2 SVGEGT. The CDR3 sequence is 15 residues long. Deletions cut 6 bases from V and 5 bases from J, with 17 bases between. CDR3 sequence (DNA): TGTGCCAGCAGCAGCGGGGGGGCCTGGGATCAGCCCCAGCATTTT. Its protein is CASSSGGAWDQPQHF.

This chain uses TRBV12-3 or TRBV12-4 with TRBJ1-1; 10 bases agree with TRBD1. The V gene end was trimmed by 5 bases and the J gene end by 4 bases; junction bases not matched to a gene: 10. The CDR3 is 16 residues long. The CDR3 loop is CASSRTGGSFGTEAFF. Written as DNA, the CDR3 is TGTGCCAGCAGTAGGACAGGGGGATCTTTTGGCACTGAAGCTTTCTTT.

Many counts were recorded for this clonotype. This chain uses TRBV30 with TRBJ2-7; 7 nucleotides line up with TRBD1. Trimming took 0 bases from V and 0 from J; bases not matched to a gene: 5. CDR3 length: 15 residues. In germline, CDR1 is GTSNPN, CDR2 SVGIG (reference sequence). The CDR3 nucleotides are TGTGCCTGGAGTGTAATGTGGGACAGCTCCTACGAGCAGTACTTC. As protein: CAWSVMWDSSYEQYF.

This clonotype was counted at least ten times. V gene TRBV7-9 combines with J gene TRBJ2-1, with TRBD1 identical over 8 bases. CDR1 is SEHNR and CDR2 is FQNEAQ in the germline V gene (reference sequence). The CDR3 runs 15 residues. V lost 1 base and J lost 3; bases outside the gene matches: 2. For the CDR3, the DNA is TGTGCCAGCAGCTTAGAGGACAGGGACTACAATGAGCAGTTCTTC. The encoded protein is CASSLEDRDYNEQFF.

The chain carries TRBV29-1 and TRBJ1-2; TRBD1 is a possible D gene (5 bases). The germline V gene encodes CDR1 SQVTM and CDR2 ANQGSEA. This CDR3 is 14 amino acids long. The germline V and J ends were trimmed by 4 bases and 5 bases, with 17 bases remaining between them. The CDR3 reads CSVAQPGTDYGYTF. For the CDR3, the DNA is TGCAGCGTTGCCCAACCCGGGACCGATTATGGCTACACCTTC.

J is TRBJ2-3 and V is TRBV9; D remains ambiguous. There are 14 residues in the CDR3. Germline V gene data show CDR1 as SGDLS and CDR2 as YYNGEE. V was shortened by 0 bases and J by 2 bases, with 7 bases between the two germline ends. The CDR3: CASSVDGTTDTQYF. The CDR3 DNA reads as TGTGCCAGCAGCGTAGACGGAACCACAGATACGCAGTATTTT.

This clonotype was detected only a few times. The chain links TRBV6-2 or TRBV6-3 to TRBJ2-1; TRBD1 aligns across 7 bases. V shed 4 bases and J 2 bases; nucleotides not matched to a gene: 5. CDR1 and CDR2 (germline): MNHEY, SVGEGT. This CDR3 region has 15 residues. CDR3 DNA sequence: TGTGCCAGCAGTTCTCCGGGACAGCCCTACAATGAGCAGTTCTTC. Translating it yields CASSSPGQPYNEQFF.

This chain connects TRBV5-1 to TRBJ2-5; no clear D gene. This CDR3 region has 16 residues. V lost 4 bases and J lost 11, with 27 bases in between. Germline CDR1 is SGHRS and CDR2 is YFSETQ. CDR3 loop: CASSRKPGPKHNEQYF. The CDR3 coding sequence is TGCGCCAGCAGCCGCAAACCGGGTCCGAAGCACAATGAGCAGTACTTC.